This T cell receptor (beta chain) appears in the sequencing data of a study of beta chain features in type 1 diabetes (dated 2018 in TCRdb). Regarding the complete study: No differences in mean age, gender distribution, total cell number or subset yield were found between patients and healthy donors. The study compared TCRB repertoires of sorted circulating CD4+ T cell subsets between recently diagnosed type 1 diabetes patients and matched healthy donors. A total of 85 million to 140 million sorted cells were examined across all samples, and the number of cells per subset was strongly correlated with RNA yield. Regulatory and stem cell-like memory subsets were obtained from only 8 patients and roughly eight healthy donors, while naive and central memory subsets were obtained from all 30 or so donors. Overall results and qualifications from the work: The naive, central memory and regulatory TCRB repertoires appeared to resemble one another more closely among patients than among healthy donors. Type 1 diabetes patients showed a moderate but significant shortening of TCRB CDR3 length in all four CD4+ subsets. HLA sub-analyses involved small numbers of individuals, so any influence of HLA type on TCRB rearrangement remained unresolved. At VDJ recombination sites, type 1 diabetes patients had fewer insertions and more deleted nucleotides, which implies abnormalities in thymic rearrangement. Shorter templates might be favored by PCR, yet because patient and control samples were amplified and corrected together, any such skew would affect both groups equally. Sequencing cDNA rather than genomic DNA could over-represent highly expressing activated cells, although activation and CD3 levels did not differ between groups.

A single peripheral blood draw of around 120 mL on average was collected from each donor into heparinised tubes. A BD FACSAria II and a panel including CD45RO, CCR7, CD25, CD127, CD95 and CD27 were used to sort naive, central memory, regulatory and stem cell-like memory CD4+ T cells. All sorted populations exceeded 95% purity. Right away, PBMCs were isolated by Lymphoprep density gradient centrifugation and were stained directly, with no culture step. To minimize batch effects, samples were stained and sorted in pairs, one healthy donor with one patient per experiment. V ends up 5 bases short and J 5 bases short, with an unmatched junction base count of 10. The CDR3 runs 17 residues from the cysteine to the phenylalanine. This entry keeps only the CDR3 DNA: 51 bases, framed from base 1. CDR1 is given as SGHNT and CDR2 as YYREEE, both from the germline V gene (reference sequence). This clone was detected a few times. Its antigen is currently not known. There are no base qualities to consult, and no much larger clone falls within one base.

The entire amount of isolated RNA was reverse transcribed using the High Capacity cDNA Reverse Transcription Kit, so the sequenced TCRB transcripts were expressed ones. Deep immunoSEQ sequencing was performed on naive, central memory and regulatory T cell samples, with an average of about 3.6 million total reads per sample. Sorted cells were lysed in RLT buffer, and RNA was extracted using DNase-treated RNeasy Micro or Mini kits according to cell number. To prevent cross-contamination, each cell subset was processed individually, whereas patient and healthy donor samples were processed jointly. The immunoSEQ multiplex PCR was used to amplify TCRB sequences from cDNA, yielding 87-bp fragments that span the CDR3 region. Sequencing of the amplicons was performed on the Illumina HiSeq platform. Concerning the study's data processing: PCR bias was corrected computationally using synthetic template baselines, and reads within Hamming distance 2 were collapsed, with unmergeable singletons discarded. By aligning reads against IMGT, V, D and J genes, CDR3 length, and insertions or deletions at six rearrangement sites were assigned. Within each subset, clonotype counts were normalized to sorted cell number, after which true diversity and Gini coefficients were computed with the tcR R package. Repertoire sharing was quantified using the overlap coefficient calculated on TCRB nucleotide sequences. TCRdb carries this immuneACCESS record with in-frame sequences only. Its versions omit some clonotypes, under half of them owing to an unresolved V gene in the studies checked, with the rest unexplained. V, J and clone size are those of that table, while D and trimming were read from the DNA. The sample records roughly 160,000 clones, 7.8% of which are singletons. 0.94% of the sample is in the top ten clones.

This clonotype was obtained from a woman in her thirties or forties with type 1 diabetes. The sample taken for sequencing was central memory CD4+ T cells from blood. The rearrangement joined TRBV5-4 to TRBJ2-5; the junction holds 15 bases that match TRBD2. The CDR3 region has the sequence CASRPGLAGGRRETQYF. The nucleotides read TGTGCCAGCAGGCCGGGACTAGCGGGAGGAAGGCGGGAGACCCAGTACTTC.